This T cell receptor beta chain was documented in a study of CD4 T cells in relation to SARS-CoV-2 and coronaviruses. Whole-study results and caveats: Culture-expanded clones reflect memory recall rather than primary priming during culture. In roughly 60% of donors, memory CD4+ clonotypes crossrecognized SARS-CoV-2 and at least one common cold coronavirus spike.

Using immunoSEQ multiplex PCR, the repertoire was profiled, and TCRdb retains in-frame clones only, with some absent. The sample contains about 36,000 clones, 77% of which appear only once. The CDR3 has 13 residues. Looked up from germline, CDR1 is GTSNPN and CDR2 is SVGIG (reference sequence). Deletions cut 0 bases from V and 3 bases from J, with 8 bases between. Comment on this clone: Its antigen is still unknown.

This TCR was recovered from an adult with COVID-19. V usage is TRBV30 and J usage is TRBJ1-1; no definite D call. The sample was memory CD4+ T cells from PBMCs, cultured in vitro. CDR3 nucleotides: TGTGCCTGGAGTGTACCGGTCTACACTGAAGCTTTCTTT. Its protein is CAWSVPVYTEAFF.